This is a list of T cell receptor beta chains from one sample in a study of cytomegalovirus exposure and HLA in healthy donors. Data came from immunoSEQ multiplex PCR; TCRdb stores just in-frame clones and leaves some out. The table has approximately 180,000 clones, around 90% seen once. The material sequenced was PBMCs. The receptor source for this set is a woman aged 18-30 years in good health and CMV-seronegative. Both conserved end residues are part of each CDR3. A D gene is named only where the DNA matches it firmly. A row's size may be missing; if present it is once, few, many or a size class.

V	J	D	size	DNA	CDR3
TRBV29-1	TRBJ2-7	TRBD2	once	TGCAGCGTTGAAGTCCCTAGCGGGAGCTACGAGCAGTACTTC	CSVEVPSGSYEQYF
TRBV5-8	TRBJ2-2	TRBD1	.	TGTGCCAGCAGCTTGGGGACAGGGGACACCGGGGAGCTGTTTTTT	CASSLGTGDTGELFF
TRBV6-1	TRBJ1-2	TRBD1	.	TGTGCCAGCCGGGAACTAGGACAGGGCGCGTATGGCTACACCTTC	CASRELGQGAYGYTF
TRBV11-2	TRBJ1-6	TRBD1	.	TGTGCCAGCAGCTCCACCGGGACAGTGAATTCACCCCTCCACTTT	CASSSTGTVNSPLHF
TRBV7-2	TRBJ2-3	.	.	TGTGCCAGCAGCTTATCGCCTGTAGCAGATACGCAGTATTTT	CASSLSPVADTQYF
TRBV2	TRBJ1-5	TRBD1	few	TGTGCCAGCAGTCAGGACAGGGATCAGCCCCAGCATTTT	CASSQDRDQPQHF
TRBV6-5	TRBJ1-2	.	.	TGTGCCAGCAGTTACAGCGGCCGCGGCAACTATGGCTACACCTTC	CASSYSGRGNYGYTF
TRBV28	TRBJ1-5	TRBD1	.	TGTGCCAGCAGTTTGCCGGACAGGGAAGATAGCAATCAGCCCCAGCATTTT	CASSLPDREDSNQPQHF
TRBV10-3	TRBJ2-7	TRBD2	.	TGTGCCATCAGTGAGAGGGCGGGGGGTTCCTACGAGCAGTACTTC	CAISERAGGSYEQYF
TRBV7-9	TRBJ1-2	.	.	TGTGCCAGCGGGAGGCGGGGCGTTGGCTATGGCTACACCTTC	CASGRRGVGYGYTF
TRBV30	TRBJ2-1	TRBD2	.	TGTGCCTGGAGTGTACGGGTAGCGGGGGGTAATGAGCAGTTCTTC	CAWSVRVAGGNEQFF
TRBV4-1	TRBJ1-3	.	few	TGCGCCAGCAGCCAAGATGGCGGCAGTGGAAACACCATATATTTT	CASSQDGGSGNTIYF
TRBV19	TRBJ1-2	.	once	TGTGCCAGTAGCCGGGACACTAACTATGGCTACACCTTC	CASSRDTNYGYTF
TRBV5-1	TRBJ2-1	.	.	TGCGCCAGCAGCCCGAATACCCCCGACGGGAACGAGCAGTTCTTC	CASSPNTPDGNEQFF
TRBV19	TRBJ1-6	TRBD1	.	TGTGCCAGTAGTATAGAGACAGGGGTGAGTTCACCCCTCCACTTT	CASSIETGVSSPLHF
TRBV19	TRBJ2-1	TRBD2	.	TGTGCCAGTAGTATGGGGACTAGCGGGAACGATGAGCAGTTCTTC	CASSMGTSGNDEQFF
TRBV7-9	TRBJ2-1	.	.	TGTGCCAGCAGCCCTCCAGTTGACAATGAGCAGTTCTTC	CASSPPVDNEQFF
TRBV6-5	TRBJ1-2	.	.	TGTGCCAGCAGTTACTCGTTCAGGCAGGGGTATGGCTACACCTTC	CASSYSFRQGYGYTF